This T cell receptor (beta chain) was found in a study of long-term antiretroviral therapy in people with HIV. Researchers report immunoSEQ v3.0 was run at survey level. Method: immunoSEQ multiplex PCR; TCRdb's copy keeps in-frame clones and lacks some. The repertoire holds tens of thousands of clones, with just over 90% as singletons. V dropped 4 bases and J dropped 5; count of bases not matched to a gene: 7. This CDR3 has 14 residues. Germline CDR1 and CDR2: GTSNPN and SVGIG (reference sequence). Only one count was recorded for this clone. One or more pre-ART and two or more post-ART PBMC samples were available from each donor.

This receptor was identified in a woman aged 40-49 years with HIV. The chain links TRBV30 to TRBJ1-4; 7 nucleotides agree with TRBD1. Sequencing used unsorted PBMCs, obtained 7.6 years after starting antiretroviral therapy. This CDR3 reads CAWNRGTANEKLFF. In DNA, the CDR3 is TGTGCCTGGAATCGGGGGACAGCGAATGAAAAACTGTTTTTT.